This TCR beta chain originates from a study of PD-L1 blockade in urothelial cancer. Study in general: Patients commenced intravenous atezolizumab, 1,200 mg every 3 weeks, in about 2014. T cells were recovered from blood samples at a median of 141,255. Points from the study as a whole: Durable-benefit patients had greater expansion of tumor-associated blood clones at 3 weeks.

Time point of the sample: pretreatment peripheral blood. Clones were sequenced by immunoSEQ multiplex PCR, and TCRdb holds only the in-frame ones, with some missing. The table shows some 87,000 clones, with around 86% occurring only once. Of note for this clone: Its antigen is still unknown.

Germline values: CDR1 LNHDA, CDR2 SQIVND (reference sequence). The CDR3 contains 16 residues. Trimming removed 5 bases from V and 5 bases from J; junction bases left unmatched: 9. This TCR came from a man aged 55-75 years with urothelial cancer. The sequencing here drew on PBMCs, taken around atezolizumab (anti-PD-L1) treatment. The gene calls are TRBV19 and TRBJ2-2, with 9 bases fitting TRBD2. The CDR3: CASSPLAGGPTGELFF. CDR3 DNA sequence: TGTGCCAGTAGTCCGCTGGCGGGAGGGCCGACCGGGGAGCTGTTTTTT.